This T cell receptor (beta chain) was identified during a study of cytomegalovirus exposure and HLA in healthy donors (dated by TCRdb to 2017 to 2019). A note on the overall study: In an earlier analysis of 587 of the donors, around 290 Gb of sequence data and 117 million unique TCR beta sequences from about 190 million T cells were reported. About 310 gigabases of sequencing data and approximately 93 million unique TCR sequences were included in an early release covering about 700 HLA-typed donors. The genetic ancestry cluster associated with self-reported Caucasian donors included around 76% of the 398 genotyped donors. The study aimed to test whether signatures of past pathogen exposure could be identified by cataloging public T cell receptors. Using immunosequencing, the study profiled T cell repertoires from fewer than 700 subjects and related those repertoires to cytomegalovirus serostatus. In addition to the first cohort of 650 to 750 subjects, a separate validation cohort of 130 or so different subjects was used. To predict cytomegalovirus infection status, the study combined high-throughput TCR immunosequencing, statistical association of individual TCRs with disease status, and machine learning. To study patterns of TCR occurrence, a later analysis re-analyzed previously published TCR beta repertoires from just over 650 donors and added high-resolution HLA genotyping. Rather than drawing on any new phenotypic data, the later analysis identified candidate immune exposures from TCR beta sequences and the way those sequences occurred across donors. To decide whether each TCR beta V gene segment behaved as functional or pseudogenic, an earlier analysis of some 570 of the donors relied on high-throughput TCR beta sequencing. Donor age, sex, ethnicity and CMV serostatus were compiled alongside the repertoire data. A later genetic analysis used genome-wide SNP genotypes for about 55% of the 666 donors, treating that subset as a discovery cohort. All discovery cohort repertoires had been generated using a single sequencing platform. Class I and class II HLA loci were covered by the typing at four-digit resolution. The number of typed donors differed by locus: about 629-640 for A, B, C, DRB1 and DQB1; 500 to 550 for DQA1; over 600 for DPA1; and 400 to 480 for DPB1. Roughly 5 DR-DQ haplotypes were handled as single units for association and clustering because linkage in the cohort was strong. Across some 400 genotyped donors of the cohort, an average of roughly 230,000 unique TCR beta nucleotide sequences per donor were sequenced, and roughly a sixth of those sequences were non-productive.

Trimming costs V 6 bases and J 2 bases, and their ends lie 13 bases apart. Via the germline V gene, CDR1 is MDHEN and CDR2 SYDVKM. From its cysteine to its phenylalanine, the CDR3 spans 14 amino acids. Left in the record is the CDR3 DNA by itself, 42 bases read in frame from the first base. Findings and caveats that apply to the study as a whole: According to a later analysis, most CMV-associated TCR beta chains appeared to be HLA-restricted, and the HLA associations seemed to be driven largely by CMV exposure. Linkage disequilibrium might explain the correlated functional status among segregating V segments, but an unknown experimental factor could not be ruled out. A later analysis found that TCR association rates varied across HLA loci, with DRB1 alleles showing the most associated TCRs and HLA-C alleles the fewest. Most TCR sequences were seen in very few donors, while some public TCRs were found in many individuals. A later analysis found that HLA-associated TCR beta chains were more clonally expanded and had lower generation probabilities than equally common non-associated chains. A further reported finding was that TCR beta sequences accurately predicted the HLA-A and HLA-B alleles for most subjects in the first cohort. It was suggested by the authors that the approach could potentially be generalized to other disease states and immunological phenotypes. Compared with the roughly 670-donor mean, donors in an Asian-associated ancestry cluster had fewer N-insertions in productive TCRs, according to a later genetic analysis. According to a later analysis, parvovirus B19, influenza, CMV and Epstein-Barr virus appeared linked to several top co-occurrence clusters. In an earlier analysis of about 600 of the donors, most TCR beta V segments appeared in productive rearrangements about 87% or about 30% of the time, broadly matching IMGT annotations. V-gene and J-gene trimming of TCR beta chains was associated with a missense DCLRE1C variant in a later genetic analysis, and the association was replicated in an independent cohort. Only TCR beta chains were sequenced in this cohort, and the absence of alpha or paired-chain data limited detectable features. CMV serostatus was the only immune exposure information available for the cohort. A cluster of highly shared sequence variants was judged likely to be a technical artifact of the sequencing pipeline. A total of about 180 TCR beta chains were listed by the study as associated with cytomegalovirus. Assigning TCR associations to individual alleles was difficult when HLA alleles, especially DR and DQ, strongly co-occurred. Because counts were too low, seventeen rarely observed V segments, including chromosome 9 orphons, were excluded from the earlier analysis of 587 of the donors. Sequencing depth was assumed to be roughly uniform across donors in the presence/absence analyses, though that assumption may not hold. In both the original and validation cohorts, the classifier was reported to diagnose cytomegalovirus status with high specificity and sensitivity. Because HLA typing was unavailable for some donors at each locus, only the typed subset was used in association tests. Some IMGT-functional V segments, including TRBV6-2 and TRBV6-3, could not be distinguished by the 87-base-pair reads and were therefore excluded. In a later analysis, some 17,000 TCR beta sequences were associated with specific HLA alleles at a false discovery rate of 0.05. In vitro tests confirmed that three of the cytomegalovirus-associated TCR beta chains recognize cytomegalovirus antigens.

Details on this clone: It has no known antigen specificity. Base qualities are missing; no much larger clone stands one base away.

Libraries were prepared through the immunoSEQ multiplex PCR assay. For the multiplex PCR, a mixture combining 60 forward primers for TCR Vbeta segments and 13 reverse primers for TCR Jbeta segments was used. The CDR3 region of rearranged TCR beta genes was amplified from genomic DNA with a multiplex PCR assay. The amplified TCR beta libraries were sequenced on the Illumina HiSeq System as 87-base-pair reads. In the original analysis: Across the 670 or so repertoires, a later analysis counted roughly 84 million unique TCR beta chains, roughly 11 million of which were shared by at least two donors. Raw reads were error-corrected and collapsed into unique sequences by a nearest-neighbor algorithm in which closely related sequences were merged to remove PCR and sequencing errors. CDR3 sequences were aligned to IMGT reference sequences to assign V, D and J gene segments. For a sequence to be retained, at least a six-nucleotide match to both a V gene segment and a J gene segment was required. Rearrangements were called productive when the CDR3 lacked stop codons and stayed in frame with V and J; all others were non-productive. CDR3 was defined by IMGT convention, running from the second conserved V-encoded cysteine to the conserved J-encoded phenylalanine. In an earlier analysis of approximately 500 of the donors, sequences lacking an unambiguous match to a single V gene segment were excluded. An earlier analysis of 500 to 700 of the donors classified V segments as functional when productive rearrangements were above 56.7% and as segregating when the standard deviation between donors was above 5%. A statistical classification framework was built for diagnosing cytomegalovirus status from the catalog of TCR beta chain sequences. V and J gene assignment, in a later analysis, came from comparing TCR nucleotide sequences with IMGT/GENE-DB human TR gene sequences. A later analysis assigned CDR3 sequences and most-parsimonious VDJ recombination scenarios with the TCRdist pipeline. In a later analysis, every TCR beta chain was defined by the combination of its CDR3 amino acid sequence and its V-gene family, and reads without a unique V-gene family were dropped. To address suspected cross-contamination and a sequencing artifact, a later analysis removed 450 to 700 highly shared, low-generation-probability nucleotide sequences. For each public chain, a later analysis derived a clonal expansion index from normalized ranks of inferred template counts within each repertoire. In a later analysis, generation probabilities were computed using a VDJ recombination model fitted to out-of-frame rearrangements, and the results were checked against IGoR. In a later analysis, TCR-TCR, TCR-HLA and TCR-CMV co-occurrence was scored with hypergeometric tests, and a repertoire-size bias correction was applied to TCR pairs. To estimate false discovery rates, a later analysis permuted the HLA or CMV assignments 20 times. In a later analysis, co-occurring TCRs were grouped using DBSCAN, and TCRdist sequence similarity was added for clustering within HLA-allele-positive subsets. Co-occurrence clustering excluded repertoires with fewer than 30,000 or more than 120,000 public chains, plus five with anomalous nucleotide sharing. Held by TCRdb, this immuneACCESS table contains in-frame sequences only and omits some clones. Under half of the omission traces to an unresolved V gene where checked; the cause of the rest is unknown. The V and J calls and the clone size are those of that table, but D and trimming were determined from the DNA. Here the sample has 130,000 to 150,000 clones; roughly 83% occur a single time. Clones ranked in the top ten supply about 3.9% of the sample.

The cohort was made up of approximately 670 healthy bone marrow donors. Cohort members were all nominally healthy when sampled, although unrecorded immune exposures were likely present. The donor was CMV seropositive and was included in the group of 290 or so seropositive cohort members. A peripheral blood sample was collected from each donor, and TCR beta sequencing was performed on peripheral blood mononuclear cells. The Qiagen DNeasy Blood Extraction Kit was used to extract genomic DNA from the blood cell samples. The rearrangement combines TRBV28 with TRBJ1-1; 6 matching bases give a weak D call of TRBD1. The sequence was obtained from a man in his forties or fifties in good health and CMV-seropositive. The sample consisted of PBMCs. CDR3 protein: CASRPQGRNTEAFF. The DNA is as follows: TGTGCCAGCAGACCTCAGGGGAGAAACACTGAAGCTTTCTTT.